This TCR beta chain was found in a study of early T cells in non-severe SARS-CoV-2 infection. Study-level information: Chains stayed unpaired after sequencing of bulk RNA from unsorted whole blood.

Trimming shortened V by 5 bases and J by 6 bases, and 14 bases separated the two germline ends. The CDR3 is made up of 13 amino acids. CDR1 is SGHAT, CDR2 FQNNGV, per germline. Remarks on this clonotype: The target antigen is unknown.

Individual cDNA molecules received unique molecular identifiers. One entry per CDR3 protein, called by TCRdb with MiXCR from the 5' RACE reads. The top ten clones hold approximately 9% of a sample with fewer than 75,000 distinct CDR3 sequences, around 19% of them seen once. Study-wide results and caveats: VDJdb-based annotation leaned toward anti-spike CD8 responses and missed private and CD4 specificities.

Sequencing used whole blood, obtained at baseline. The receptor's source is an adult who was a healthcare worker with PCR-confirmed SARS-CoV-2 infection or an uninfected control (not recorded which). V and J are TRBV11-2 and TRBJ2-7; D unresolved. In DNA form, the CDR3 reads TGTGCCAGCAGCCTAGGGCCTAGTTTCGAGCAGTACTTC. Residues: CASSLGPSFEQYF.